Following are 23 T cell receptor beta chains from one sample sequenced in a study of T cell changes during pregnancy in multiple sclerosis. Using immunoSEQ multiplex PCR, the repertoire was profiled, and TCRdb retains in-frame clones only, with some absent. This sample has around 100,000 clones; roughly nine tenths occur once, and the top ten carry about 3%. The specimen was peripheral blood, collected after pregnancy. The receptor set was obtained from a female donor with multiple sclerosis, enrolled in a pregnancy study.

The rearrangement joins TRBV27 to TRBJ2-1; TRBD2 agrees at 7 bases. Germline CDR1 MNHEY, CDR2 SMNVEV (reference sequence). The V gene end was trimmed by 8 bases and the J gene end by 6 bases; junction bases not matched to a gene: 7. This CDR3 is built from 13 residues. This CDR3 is CASAPSGLNEQFF. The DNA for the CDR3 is TGTGCCAGCGCTCCTAGCGGTCTCAATGAGCAGTTCTTC.

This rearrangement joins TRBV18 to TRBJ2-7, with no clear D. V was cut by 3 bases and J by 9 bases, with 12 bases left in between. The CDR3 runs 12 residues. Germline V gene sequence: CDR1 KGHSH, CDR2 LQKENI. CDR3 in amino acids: CASSPASRVQYF. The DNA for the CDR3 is TGTGCCAGCTCACCCGCGTCCCGGGTGCAGTACTTC.

This chain's CDR3 is CASSIEAGIPSYEQYF. In DNA, the CDR3 is TGTGCCAGTAGTATCGAGGCAGGGATTCCCTCCTACGAGCAGTACTTC. The chain is built from TRBV19 and TRBJ2-7; tentative D call: TRBD1 (5 bases). Germline CDR1 is LNHDA and CDR2 is SQIVND (reference sequence). With 3 bases removed from V and 0 bases from J, the gap between germline ends came to 15 bases. The CDR3 is 16 residues long.

DNA for the CDR3: TGTGCCAGCAGCTCGCACGGGGTCGTGGCCCAAGAGACCCAGTACTTC. This gives the protein CASSSHGVVAQETQYF. The chain is built from TRBV7-2 and TRBJ2-5; D may be TRBD2 (5 bases). Trimming shortened V by 4 bases and J by 1 base, and 16 bases separated the two germline ends. The CDR3 spans 16 residues. CDR1 is SGHTA and CDR2 is FQGNSA in the germline V gene.

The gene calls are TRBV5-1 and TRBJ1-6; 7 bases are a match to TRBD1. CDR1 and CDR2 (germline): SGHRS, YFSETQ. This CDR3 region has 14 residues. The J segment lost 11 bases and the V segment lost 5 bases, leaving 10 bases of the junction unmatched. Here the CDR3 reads CASSRDSELPPLHF. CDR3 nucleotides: TGCGCCAGCAGTCGGGACAGCGAATTGCCACCCCTCCACTTT.

The CDR3 here is CASSLVQGIGEQYF. CDR3 DNA sequence: TGTGCCAGCAGCTTAGTCCAGGGGATAGGCGAGCAGTACTTC. The chain combines TRBV7-9 with TRBJ2-7, with D perhaps matching TRBD1 (6 bases). Trimming cost V 1 base and J 6 bases, with 13 bases left between them. Germline-derived CDR1 and CDR2 are SEHNR and FQNEAQ (reference sequence). CDR3 length equals 14 residues.

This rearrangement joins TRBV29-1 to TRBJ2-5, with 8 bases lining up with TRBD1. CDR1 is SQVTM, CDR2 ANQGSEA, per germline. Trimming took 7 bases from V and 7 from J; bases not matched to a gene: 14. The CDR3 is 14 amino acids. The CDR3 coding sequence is TGCAGCGGCACCGGGCAGGGGGCTTCGGGGACCCAGTACTTC. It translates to CSGTGQGASGTQYF.

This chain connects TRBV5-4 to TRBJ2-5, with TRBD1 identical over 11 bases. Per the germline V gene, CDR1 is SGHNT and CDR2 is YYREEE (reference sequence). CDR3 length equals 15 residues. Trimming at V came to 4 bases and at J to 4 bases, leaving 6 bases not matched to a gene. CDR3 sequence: CASSVKDRGRETQYF. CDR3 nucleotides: TGTGCCAGCAGCGTGAAGGACAGGGGGCGAGAGACCCAGTACTTC.

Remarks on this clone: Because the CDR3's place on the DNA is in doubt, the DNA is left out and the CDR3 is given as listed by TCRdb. The CDR3 sequence is CASSSSGGWATDTQYF. The chain recombines TRBV9 with TRBJ2-3; the table's D call of TRBD2 was not tested on the DNA. 16 amino acids form the CDR3, both terminal residues included. Germline-derived CDR1 and CDR2 are SGDLS and YYNGEE.

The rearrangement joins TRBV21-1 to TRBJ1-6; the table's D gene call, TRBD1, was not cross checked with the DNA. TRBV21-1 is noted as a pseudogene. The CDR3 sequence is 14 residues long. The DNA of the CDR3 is TGTGCCAGCACCACCGGGACAGGGAATTCACCCCTCCACTTT. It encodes CASTTGTGNSPLHF.

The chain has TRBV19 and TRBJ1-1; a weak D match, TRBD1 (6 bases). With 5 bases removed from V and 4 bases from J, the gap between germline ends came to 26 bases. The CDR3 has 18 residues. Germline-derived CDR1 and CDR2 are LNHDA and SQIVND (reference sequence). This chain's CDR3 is CASSYLREGGGPATEAFF. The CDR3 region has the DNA TGTGCCAGTAGTTACCTCAGAGAGGGCGGGGGCCCAGCCACTGAAGCTTTCTTT.

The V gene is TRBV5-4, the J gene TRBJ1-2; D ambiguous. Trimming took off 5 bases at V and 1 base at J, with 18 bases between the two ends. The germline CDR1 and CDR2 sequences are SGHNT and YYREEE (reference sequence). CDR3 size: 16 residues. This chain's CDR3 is CASSDGALAFNYGYTF. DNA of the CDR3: TGTGCCAGCAGTGATGGAGCGCTCGCCTTTAACTATGGCTACACCTTC.

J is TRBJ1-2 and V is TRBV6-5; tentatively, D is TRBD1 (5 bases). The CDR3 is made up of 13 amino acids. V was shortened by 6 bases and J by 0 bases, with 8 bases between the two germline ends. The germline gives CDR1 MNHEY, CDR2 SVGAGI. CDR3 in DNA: TGTGCCAGCAGCCCGACAGCTAACTATGGCTACACCTTC. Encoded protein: CASSPTANYGYTF.

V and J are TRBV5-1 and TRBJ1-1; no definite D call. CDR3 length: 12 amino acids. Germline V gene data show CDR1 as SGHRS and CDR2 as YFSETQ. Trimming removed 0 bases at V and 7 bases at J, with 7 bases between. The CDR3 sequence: CASSLGLGEAFF. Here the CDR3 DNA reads TGCGCCAGCAGCTTGGGTCTAGGTGAAGCTTTCTTT.

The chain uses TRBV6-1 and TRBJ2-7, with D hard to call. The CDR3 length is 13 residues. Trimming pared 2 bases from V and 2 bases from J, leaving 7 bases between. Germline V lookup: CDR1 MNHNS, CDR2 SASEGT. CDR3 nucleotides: TGTGCCAGCAGTGAACGGAGAGCCTACGAGCAGTACTTC. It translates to CASSERRAYEQYF.

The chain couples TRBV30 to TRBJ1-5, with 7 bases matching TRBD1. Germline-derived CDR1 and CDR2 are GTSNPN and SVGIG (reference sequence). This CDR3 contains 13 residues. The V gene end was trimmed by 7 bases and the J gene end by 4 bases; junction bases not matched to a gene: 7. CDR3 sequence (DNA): TGTGCCTATAACAGGGGCCCGAATCAGCCCCAGCATTTT. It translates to CAYNRGPNQPQHF.

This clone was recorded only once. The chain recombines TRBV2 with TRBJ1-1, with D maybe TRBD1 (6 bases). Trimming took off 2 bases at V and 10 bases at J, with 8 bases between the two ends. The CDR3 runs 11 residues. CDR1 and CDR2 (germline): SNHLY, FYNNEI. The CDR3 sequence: CASSETGRAFF. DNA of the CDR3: TGTGCCAGCAGTGAAACAGGGCGAGCTTTCTTT.

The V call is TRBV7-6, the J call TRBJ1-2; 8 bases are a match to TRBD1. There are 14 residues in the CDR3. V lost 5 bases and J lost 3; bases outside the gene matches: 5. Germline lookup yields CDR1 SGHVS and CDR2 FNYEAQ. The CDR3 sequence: CASSPQGADYGYTF. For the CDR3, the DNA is TGTGCCAGCAGCCCCCAGGGGGCAGACTATGGCTACACCTTC.

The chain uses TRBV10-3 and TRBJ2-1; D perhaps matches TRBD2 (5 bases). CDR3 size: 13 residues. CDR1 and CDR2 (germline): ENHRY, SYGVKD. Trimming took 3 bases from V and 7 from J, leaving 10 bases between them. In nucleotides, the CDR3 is TGTGCCATCAGTGACGCACCGGGGAATGAGCAGTTCTTC. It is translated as CAISDAPGNEQFF.

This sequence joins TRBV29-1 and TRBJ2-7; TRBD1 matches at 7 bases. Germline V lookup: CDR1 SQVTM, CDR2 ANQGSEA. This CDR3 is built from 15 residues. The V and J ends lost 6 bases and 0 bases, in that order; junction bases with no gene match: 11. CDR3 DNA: TGCAGCGTACAATCCGGGACAGATTTCTCCTACGAGCAGTACTTC. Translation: CSVQSGTDFSYEQYF.

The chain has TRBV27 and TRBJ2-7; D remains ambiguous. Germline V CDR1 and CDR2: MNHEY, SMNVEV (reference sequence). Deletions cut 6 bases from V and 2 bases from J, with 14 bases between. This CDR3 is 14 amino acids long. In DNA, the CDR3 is TGTGCCAGCAGCCCTAATGGTAGTCCCTACGAGCAGTACTTC. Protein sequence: CASSPNGSPYEQYF.

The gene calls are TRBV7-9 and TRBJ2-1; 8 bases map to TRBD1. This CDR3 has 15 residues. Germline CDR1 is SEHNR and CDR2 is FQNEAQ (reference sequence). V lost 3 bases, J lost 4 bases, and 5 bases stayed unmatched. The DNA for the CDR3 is TGTGCCAGCAGCTTCGACAGGGGTTCTTACAATGAGCAGTTCTTC. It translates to CASSFDRGSYNEQFF.

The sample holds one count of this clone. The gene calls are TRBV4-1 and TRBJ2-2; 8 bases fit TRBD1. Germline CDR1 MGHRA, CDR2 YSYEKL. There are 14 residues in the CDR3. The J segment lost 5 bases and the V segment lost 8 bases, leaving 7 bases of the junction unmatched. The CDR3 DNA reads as TGCGCCAGCGCTCGGACAGGGAGTACCGGGGAGCTGTTTTTT. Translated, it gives CASARTGSTGELFF.